This T cell receptor (beta chain) is from a study of early T cells in non-severe SARS-CoV-2 infection. In the study overall: Investigators sequenced bulk RNA drawn from unsorted whole blood, and chains remained unpaired.

Study observations and caveats: Reliance on VDJdb matching favored anti-spike CD8 responses; private and CD4 specificities were missed.

Researchers attached unique molecular identifiers to individual cDNA molecules. TCRdb fed the 5' RACE reads into MiXCR, producing one record per CDR3 protein. The data contain tens of thousands of distinct CDR3 sequences, around 7.8% of them singletons. This CDR3 spans 14 amino acids. Germline lookup yields CDR1 MDHEN and CDR2 SYDVKM. Trimming cost V 5 bases and J 3 bases, with 13 bases left between them. The table lists this clonotype with many counts. Its antigen remains unidentified. Sequencing input: whole blood. This clonotype originated in an adult who was a healthcare worker with PCR-confirmed SARS-CoV-2 infection or an uninfected control (not recorded which). The chain is built from TRBV28 and TRBJ1-1; weak D call: TRBD1 (5 bases). The CDR3 nucleotides read TGTGCCAGCAGTCCCTTCGAGGGGTACACTGAAGCTTTCTTT. Protein: CASSPFEGYTEAFF.